Listed below are T cell receptor beta chains from one sample, sequenced in a study of shared clonotypes between healthy human individuals. Some clones are missing from TCRdb's copy, which holds only in-frame ones; the method was immunoSEQ multiplex PCR. The sample contains around 700,000 clones, roughly 73% of which appear only once. The sample comprised memory CD4+ T cells sorted from blood. These receptors originate from a woman in her thirties in good health. The CDR3 runs from the conserved cysteine through the conserved F or W. A D gene is named only where the DNA matches it firmly. Size is omitted from some rows. Given values are once, few, many or a class for expanded clones.

.,TRBV5-6,TRBJ2-7,.,13,CASSLGQPIEQYF,TGTGCCAGCAGCTTGGGACAGCCCATCGAGCAGTACTTC
.,TRBV7-9,TRBJ2-1,.,13,CASSLAQVNEQFF,TGTGCCAGCAGCTTAGCGCAAGTAAATGAGCAGTTCTTC
.,TRBV28,TRBJ1-2,.,14,CASSAGRTNYGYTF,TGTGCCAGCAGTGCGGGACGGACTAACTATGGCTACACCTTC
.,TRBV29-1,TRBJ2-1,.,14,CSVEGRGNYNEQFF,TGCAGCGTTGAAGGCCGAGGTAACTACAATGAGCAGTTCTTC
.,TRBV21-1,TRBJ2-5,.,17,CASSATYRGQYQETQYF,TGTGCCAGCAGCGCGACCTACAGGGGACAGTACCAAGAGACCCAGTACTTC
.,TRBV29-1,TRBJ2-1,.,13,CSGGGGSRNEQFF,TGCAGCGGAGGGGGCGGGAGTCGCAATGAGCAGTTCTTC
.,TRBV25-1,TRBJ1-2,.,16,CASSEVSGGTNYGYTF,TGTGCCAGCAGTGAAGTTTCTGGGGGGACTAACTATGGCTACACCTTC
TRBD1,TRBV27,TRBJ1-2,.,17,CASSVLRKGTGDYGYTF,TGTGCCAGCAGTGTATTGAGAAAAGGGACAGGGGACTATGGCTACACCTTC
.,TRBV14,TRBJ2-2,.,14,CASSQGLGLRELFF,TGTGCCAGCAGCCAAGGACTGGGCTTGCGGGAGCTGTTTTTT
.,TRBV5-1,TRBJ2-7,.,15,CASSLGRPHSSEQYF,TGCGCCAGCAGCTTAGGACGGCCTCACTCTTCCGAGCAGTACTTC
TRBD2,TRBV4-1,TRBJ2-7,.,17,CASSQSRTSGRSKEQYF,TGCGCCAGCAGCCAATCAAGGACTAGCGGGAGGTCAAAAGAGCAGTACTTC
TRBD2,TRBV15,TRBJ2-7,.,15,CATSRELAGGGEQYF,TGTGCCACCAGCAGAGAACTAGCGGGAGGCGGCGAGCAGTACTTC
.,TRBV14,TRBJ2-3,few,13,CASSLIRGDTQYF,TGTGCCAGCAGCCTTATTCGGGGAGATACGCAGTATTTT
.,TRBV19,TRBJ1-5,.,15,CASSGGGGVRAPQHF,TGTGCCAGTAGTGGCGGAGGAGGGGTACGAGCGCCCCAGCATTTT
.,TRBV11-2,TRBJ1-5,.,13,CASSPQGTQPQHF,TGTGCCAGCAGCCCCCAGGGGACTCAGCCCCAGCATTTT
TRBD2,TRBV29-1,TRBJ2-5,.,13,CSVEPAGGETQYF,TGCAGCGTTGAACCAGCGGGAGGGGAGACCCAGTACTTC
.,TRBV30,TRBJ2-7,few,13,CAWSVPQRYEQYF,TGTGCCTGGAGTGTACCCCAACGCTACGAGCAGTACTTC
TRBD1,TRBV5-1,TRBJ1-4,once,15,CASSPSGTGGEKLFF,TGCGCCAGCAGCCCCTCTGGGACAGGGGGGGAAAAACTGTTTTTT
TRBD2,TRBV5-1,TRBJ2-7,many,14,CASSPGTSGTEQYF,TGCGCCAGCAGCCCCGGGACTAGCGGGACCGAGCAGTACTTC
.,TRBV28,TRBJ1-2,few,14,CASSPPTVIYGYTF,TGTGCCAGCAGTCCACCGACAGTCATCTATGGCTACACCTTC
.,TRBV5-1,TRBJ1-4,once,15,CASSFTTGFNEKLFF,TGCGCCAGCAGCTTTACCACAGGGTTCAATGAAAAACTGTTTTTT
TRBD1,TRBV7-3,TRBJ2-7,.,14,CASRSGQPGDEQYF,TGTGCCAGCAGGTCGGGACAGCCAGGGGACGAGCAGTACTTC
.,TRBV27,TRBJ1-5,.,18,CASSGTWGTDYSNQPQHF,TGTGCCAGCTCCGGAACATGGGGAACAGACTATAGCAATCAGCCCCAGCATTTT
TRBD1,TRBV5-1,TRBJ1-2,few,14,CASSPRGRFYGYTF,TGCGCCAGCAGCCCCAGGGGGCGCTTCTATGGCTACACCTTC
TRBD2,TRBV28,TRBJ2-1,.,16,CASSARLAGIYNEQFF,TGTGCCAGCAGTGCGCGACTAGCGGGTATCTACAATGAGCAGTTCTTC
TRBD2,TRBV28,TRBJ2-3,many,24,CASSFVHRPPQLAGGPASTDTQYF,TGTGCCAGCAGTTTTGTCCATCGGCCCCCCCAACTAGCGGGAGGGCCGGCTAGCACAGATACGCAGTATTTT
TRBD1,TRBV5-1,TRBJ1-2,.,14,CASSLGQGEHGYTF,TGCGCCAGCAGCTTGGGACAGGGGGAACATGGCTACACCTTC
TRBD1,TRBV7-9,TRBJ1-2,once,16,CASSLGGRQGPYGYTF,TGTGCCAGCAGCTTAGGGGGACGACAGGGGCCGTATGGCTACACCTTC
.,TRBV14,TRBJ2-1,few,18,CASSQEYRYLSSYNEQFF,TGTGCCAGCAGCCAAGAATATCGGTACCTGAGCTCCTACAATGAGCAGTTCTTC
TRBD1,TRBV27,TRBJ1-2,.,13,CASSLRQGYGYTF,TGTGCCAGCAGTTTGCGACAGGGGTATGGCTACACCTTC
TRBD2,TRBV6-1,TRBJ2-3,.,16,CASSAILAGVVDTQYF,TGTGCCAGCAGTGCAATACTAGCGGGAGTAGTAGATACGCAGTATTTT
.,TRBV19,TRBJ2-1,.,14,CASTAMPGPYEQFF,TGTGCCAGTACCGCAATGCCGGGACCTTATGAGCAGTTCTTC
TRBD2,TRBV19,TRBJ2-1,once,16,CASNPLSGRAVDEQFF,TGTGCCAGTAACCCCCTTAGCGGGAGGGCCGTCGATGAGCAGTTCTTC
TRBD1,TRBV5-1,TRBJ2-7,.,16,CASSPSGTGISGEQYF,TGCGCCAGCAGCCCCTCCGGGACAGGGATTTCAGGCGAGCAGTACTTC
.,TRBV6-6,TRBJ2-7,.,13,CATKPRQSYEQYF,TGTGCCACCAAACCGAGACAGTCTTACGAGCAGTACTTC
.,TRBV7-8,TRBJ1-5,once,13,CASSRVGNQPQHF,TGTGCCAGCAGCCGAGTAGGCAATCAGCCCCAGCATTTT
.,TRBV5-1,TRBJ1-3,.,16,CASSVGTNKDGNTIYF,TGCGCCAGCAGCGTAGGTACGAATAAGGACGGAAACACCATATATTTT
.,TRBV27,TRBJ1-1,.,13,CASSPQGFVRSFF,TGTGCCAGCAGTCCTCAGGGTTTTGTCAGGTCTTTCTTT
.,TRBV20-1,TRBJ2-1,once,11,CSASRVNEQFF,TGCAGTGCTAGCAGAGTAAATGAGCAGTTCTTC
TRBD2,TRBV20-1,TRBJ2-3,.,11,CISGKTDTQYF,TGCATTAGCGGGAAGACAGATACGCAGTATTTT
.,TRBV6-5,TRBJ2-1,.,15,CASKTDFGASNEQFF,TGTGCCAGCAAAACGGATTTTGGGGCCTCGAATGAGCAGTTCTTC
.,TRBV29-1,TRBJ2-3,.,14,CSVDVAPTTDTQYF,TGCAGCGTTGATGTGGCCCCAACCACAGATACGCAGTATTTT
.,TRBV2,TRBJ1-4,once,13,CASRIIIEEKLFF,TGTGCCAGCAGAATAATTATAGAGGAAAAACTGTTTTTT
.,TRBV5-1,TRBJ2-7,.,14,CASSLAGTTYEQYF,TGCGCCAGCAGCTTGGCCGGGACGACCTACGAGCAGTACTTC
.,TRBV7-9,TRBJ2-3,once,15,CASSLLGSSTDTQYF,TGTGCCAGCAGCTTATTGGGCAGTAGCACAGATACGCAGTATTTT
TRBD2,TRBV11-2,TRBJ2-7,few,13,CASSPSSGNAQYF,TGTGCCAGCAGCCCTTCTAGCGGGAACGCGCAGTACTTC
.,TRBV7-7,TRBJ2-7,.,14,CASSLAPNSYEQYF,TGTGCCAGCAGCTTAGCGCCCAACTCCTACGAGCAGTACTTC
.,TRBV5-1,TRBJ1-1,once,14,CASSSGPSNTEAFF,TGCGCCAGCAGCTCGGGACCTTCGAACACTGAAGCTTTCTTT
.,TRBV2,TRBJ1-1,.,13,CASSYSGHSEAFF,TGTGCCAGCTCTTATTCCGGACATTCTGAAGCTTTCTTT
TRBD1,TRBV4-1,TRBJ1-1,.,17,CASRPTGYELGNTEAFF,TGCGCCAGCCGACCGACAGGGTACGAATTAGGGAACACTGAAGCTTTCTTT